Listed below are T cell receptor beta chains from one sample, sequenced in a study of T cell responses to AZD1222 COVID-19 vaccine. The data were produced by immunoSEQ multiplex PCR, yet TCRdb's version contains in-frame clones alone and is incomplete. The sample holds roughly 150,000 clones; roughly 92% are singletons and the top ten take 1.6%. Sequenced material: peripheral blood, taken on day 0 of AZD1222 vaccination. Every receptor here comes from an adult in good health. Both conserved end residues are part of each CDR3. The D gene is left open where the match is weak. Rows give clone size only sometimes, using once, few, many, or a class for an expanded clone.

clone_size	d_call	v_call	j_call	cdr3_nt	cdr3_aa
once	TRBD1	TRBV19	TRBJ1-4	TGTGCCAGTAGTATAGACAGTACCGGGACAGCTAATGAAAAACTGTTTTTT	CASSIDSTGTANEKLFF
once	TRBD1	TRBV7-9	TRBJ1-1	TGTGCCAGCGTCCACAGGGGGCGCGGCACTGAAGCTTTCTTT	CASVHRGRGTEAFF
.	TRBD1	TRBV11-2	TRBJ1-1	TGTGCCAGCAGCCCTACTACAGGGGGAACTGAAGCTTTCTTT	CASSPTTGGTEAFF
.	.	TRBV6-5	TRBJ1-1	TGTGCCAGTAGCACTTTGAACACTGAAGCTTTCTTT	CASSTLNTEAFF
.	TRBD2	TRBV28	TRBJ2-7	TGTGCCAGCAACGCCCGACTAGCGGGAGTTCTCGAGCAGTACTTC	CASNARLAGVLEQYF
.	TRBD1	TRBV4-2	TRBJ1-1	TGTGCCAGCAGCCAATCCCTCGGGACAGGGCCGAAGAACACTGAAGCTTTCTTT	CASSQSLGTGPKNTEAFF
.	TRBD1	TRBV7-3	TRBJ1-1	TGTGCCAGCAGCTTCGGGACAGGGTTGACTGAAGCTTTCTTT	CASSFGTGLTEAFF
.	.	TRBV7-9	TRBJ1-1	TGTGCCAGCAGCTTACTGCGAGGAAGGACCATGAACACTGAAGCTTTCTTT	CASSLLRGRTMNTEAFF
.	.	TRBV7-2	TRBJ1-3	TGTGCCAGCAGCTTAGCTCCGGGATACTCTGGAAACACCATATATTTT	CASSLAPGYSGNTIYF
.	.	TRBV2	TRBJ1-1	TGTGCCAGCAGTTTCACACCTCAAAATGGGGCTTTCTTT	CASSFTPQNGAFF
.	.	TRBV7-2	TRBJ2-1	TGTGCCAGCAGCTTAGTTCAATCCCGACAGGAGCAGTTCTTC	CASSLVQSRQEQFF
.	.	TRBV5-1	TRBJ1-6	TGCGCCAGCAGCTTGGGGGAGAGGACTAATAATTCACCCCTCCACTTT	CASSLGERTNNSPLHF
few	.	TRBV2	TRBJ2-7	TGTGCCAGCAGTGGATACAGTCCCCTCGAGCAGTACTTC	CASSGYSPLEQYF
.	.	TRBV7-3	TRBJ1-1	TGTGCCAGCAGCTTACTAGGAGGGAACACTGAAGCTTTCTTT	CASSLLGGNTEAFF
.	.	TRBV5-1	TRBJ1-3	TGCGCCAGCAGTCAGTATGATTCTGGAAACACCATATATTTT	CASSQYDSGNTIYF
.	.	TRBV11-2	TRBJ1-2	TGTGCCAGCAGCTTAAGTCCCGGGTTGGTATATGGCTACACCTTC	CASSLSPGLVYGYTF
.	.	TRBV11-3	TRBJ2-3	TGTGCCAGCAGCTCCGTTTCGGATACGCAGTATTTT	CASSSVSDTQYF
.	TRBD1	TRBV19	TRBJ2-6	TGTGCCAGTAGTAGGGACAGGGTTCAAGGGTCTGGGGCCAACGTCCTGACTTTC	CASSRDRVQGSGANVLTF
.	.	TRBV30	TRBJ1-2	TGTGCCTGGACTCCGGGACACACAACTCTCTATGGCTACACCTTC	CAWTPGHTTLYGYTF
.	.	TRBV10-3	TRBJ1-2	TGTGCCATCAGTGCGGGGGACTATGGCTACACCTTC	CAISAGDYGYTF
.	.	TRBV19	TRBJ1-2	TGTGCCAGTAGTTACACCGGTCCAGGATATGGCTACACCTTC	CASSYTGPGYGYTF
.	TRBD1	TRBV19	TRBJ1-5	TGTGCCAGTAGTCGGACAGGGGGCAATCAGCCCCAGCATTTT	CASSRTGGNQPQHF
.	.	TRBV7-9	TRBJ1-1	.	CASSFSGQGNEAFF
.	.	TRBV7-9	TRBJ1-2	TGTGCCAGCAGCTTACTGAGCCGTGCGGGCGGCTACACCTTC	CASSLLSRAGGYTF
.	.	TRBV7-9	TRBJ1-1	TGTGCCAGCAGCCCATGGGACAACACTGAAGCTTTCTTT	CASSPWDNTEAFF
.	.	TRBV19	TRBJ1-3	TGTGCCAGTAGTCCCCGGGGGGCTGGAAACACCATATATTTT	CASSPRGAGNTIYF
.	TRBD2	TRBV5-4	TRBJ2-1	TGTGCCAGCAGCTCCGCGGCGGGGGGGCCCTACAATGAGCAGTTCTTC	CASSSAAGGPYNEQFF
.	.	TRBV20-1	TRBJ2-7	TGCAGTGCTAGTAGCCAGGGAAGGAGGTCCTACGAGCAGTACTTC	CSASSQGRRSYEQYF
.	.	TRBV11-3	TRBJ2-2	TGTGCCAGCAGCTTGGCAGGCATCACCGGGGAGCTGTTTTTT	CASSLAGITGELFF
.	.	TRBV7-2	TRBJ2-7	TGTGCCAGCAGCTTAGTCCAGGGACCCTACGAGCAGTACTTC	CASSLVQGPYEQYF
.	.	TRBV14	TRBJ1-4	TGTGCCAGCAGCCGTGGACTCCCCGCAACTAATGAAAAACTGTTTTTT	CASSRGLPATNEKLFF
.	.	TRBV19	TRBJ1-5	TGTGCCAGCATGACAGGAAATAGCAATCAGCCCCAGCATTTT	CASMTGNSNQPQHF
.	.	TRBV7-2	TRBJ1-2	TGTGCCAGCAGCCCCCGGCAGGGGCGCTCCTATGGCTACACCTTC	CASSPRQGRSYGYTF
.	.	TRBV11-2	TRBJ2-7	TGTGCCAGCAGACGGAACCAGGGGATCTACGAGCAGTACTTC	CASRRNQGIYEQYF
.	.	TRBV27	TRBJ1-5	TGTGCCAGTCGTCCGTATAGCAATCAGCCCCAGCATTTT	CASRPYSNQPQHF
.	.	TRBV6-6	TRBJ2-5	TGTGCCAGCAGATATTACCAAGAGACCCAGTACTTC	CASRYYQETQYF
once	TRBD2	TRBV27	TRBJ2-7	TGTGCCAGCAGTTTAGCGGGGGACCTATCCTACGAGCAGTACTTC	CASSLAGDLSYEQYF
.	TRBD2	TRBV7-9	TRBJ2-7	TGTGCCAGCAGCCCCCGAGGGACTAGCTTCTACGAGCAGTACTTC	CASSPRGTSFYEQYF
.	TRBD1	TRBV19	TRBJ1-2	TGTGCCAGTAGCACAGGGGGCGGCTATGGCTACACCTTC	CASSTGGGYGYTF
.	.	TRBV29-1	TRBJ2-7	TGCAGCGTTGAAGATCCAGAAAGGTCCTACGAGCAGTACTTC	CSVEDPERSYEQYF
.	.	TRBV5-6	TRBJ2-1	TGTGCCAGCAGCTTGGACTCCGGACCGGGTGGCTCCTACAATGAGCAGTTCTTC	CASSLDSGPGGSYNEQFF
.	TRBD1	TRBV5-1	TRBJ1-5	TGCGCCAGCAGCTTGGAAGGGACAGAGTATCAGCCCCAGCATTTT	CASSLEGTEYQPQHF
once	.	TRBV30	TRBJ2-5	TGTGCCTGGAGTTTACAAGAGACCCAGTACTTC	CAWSLQETQYF
.	.	TRBV19	TRBJ1-2	TGTGCCAGTAGTCCCAGGGGAACTGGCTACACCTTC	CASSPRGTGYTF
once	TRBD1	TRBV7-2	TRBJ2-3	TGTGCCAGCAGCCCCGACAGGGTTGGAACAGATACGCAGTATTTT	CASSPDRVGTDTQYF
.	.	TRBV2	TRBJ2-2	TGTGCCAGCAAGGCAGGGAACACCGGGGAGCTGTTTTTT	CASKAGNTGELFF
.	TRBD2	TRBV6-6	TRBJ2-7	TGTGCCAGCAGTCACCCCAGCCTAGCGGGAGAGGGGACCTACGAGCAGTACTTC	CASSHPSLAGEGTYEQYF
few	.	TRBV7-3	TRBJ2-5	TGTGCCAGCAGCTTAACTAGTTCGGCAGAGACCCAGTACTTC	CASSLTSSAETQYF
.	.	TRBV3-1/TRBV3-2	TRBJ1-4	TGTGCCAGCAGCCAAGACAGACGGAAAAGATTGCGGGATGAAAAACTGTTTTTT	CASSQDRRKRLRDEKLFF
.	.	TRBV21-1	TRBJ2-7	TGTGCCAGCAGCTCGCGGGACGGGGGTAGGAGGGAGCAGTACTTC	CASSSRDGGRREQYF